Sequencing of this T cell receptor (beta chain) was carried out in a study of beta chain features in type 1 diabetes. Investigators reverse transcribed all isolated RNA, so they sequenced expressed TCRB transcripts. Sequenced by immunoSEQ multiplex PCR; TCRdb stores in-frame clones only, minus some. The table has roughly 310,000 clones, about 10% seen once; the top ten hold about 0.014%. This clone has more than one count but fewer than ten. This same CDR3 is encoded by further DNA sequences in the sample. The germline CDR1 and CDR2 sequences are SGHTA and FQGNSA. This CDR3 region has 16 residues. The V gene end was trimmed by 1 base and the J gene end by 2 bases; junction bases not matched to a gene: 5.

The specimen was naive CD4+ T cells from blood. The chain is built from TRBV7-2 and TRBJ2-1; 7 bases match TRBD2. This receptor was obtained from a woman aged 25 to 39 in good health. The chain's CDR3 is CASSLEAGVTYNEQFF. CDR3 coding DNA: TGTGCCAGCAGCTTAGAGGCGGGAGTAACCTACAATGAGCAGTTCTTC.